The rows below give T cell receptor beta chains drawn from one sample of a study of regulatory T cells in long-lasting Graves disease. One entry per CDR3 protein results from TCRdb running MiXCR on the multiplex PCR reads. The sample consists of hundreds of thousands of distinct CDR3 sequences, approximately 15% of them appearing once. The data were also submitted as part of a second study, on T cells in Graves' hyperthyroidism and ophthalmopathy.

Source: peripheral blood mononuclear cells (PBMCs), taken at new diagnosis, from a patient treated with antithyroid drugs. The receptors derive from a woman younger than 45 with Graves disease. Both conserved end residues are part of each CDR3. A D gene is named only where the DNA matches it firmly. Some rows have no size entry. The others give once, few or many, or a class for an expanded clone.

D gene: TRBD2
V gene: TRBV18
J gene: TRBJ2-1
clone size: many
CDR3 protein: CASSPGTSGRNEQFF
CDR3 DNA: TGTGCCAGCAGCCCCGGGACTAGCGGGAGAAATGAGCAGTTCTTC

D gene: -
V gene: TRBV29-1
J gene: TRBJ2-3
clone size: -
CDR3 protein: CSVEEGTAGTDTQYF
CDR3 DNA: TGCAGCGTTGAAGAGGGAACCGCGGGCACAGATACGCAGTATTTT

D gene: -
V gene: TRBV19
J gene: TRBJ2-6
clone size: -
CDR3 protein: CASRFPGAGVSGANVLTF
CDR3 DNA: TGTGCCAGCCGGTTTCCCGGGGCAGGGGTCTCTGGGGCCAACGTCCTGACTTTC

D gene: TRBD1
V gene: TRBV2
J gene: TRBJ1-5
clone size: many
CDR3 protein: CASRGTGELQPQHF
CDR3 DNA: TGTGCCAGCAGAGGGACAGGGGAATTACAGCCCCAGCATTTT

D gene: -
V gene: TRBV27
J gene: TRBJ1-2
clone size: many
CDR3 protein: CASSGAPAGRSRYTF
CDR3 DNA: TGTGCCAGCAGTGGTGCCCCAGCGGGCAGGAGTCGCTACACCTTC

D gene: -
V gene: TRBV29-1
J gene: TRBJ2-5
clone size: many
CDR3 protein: CSVETARDQETQYF
CDR3 DNA: TGCAGCGTTGAAACGGCTAGGGACCAAGAGACCCAGTACTTC

D gene: -
V gene: TRBV19
J gene: TRBJ2-2
clone size: -
CDR3 protein: CASSIGTTGGLAGELFF
CDR3 DNA: TGTGCCAGTAGTATAGGGACTACCGGGGGATTGGCCGGGGAGCTGTTTTTT

D gene: -
V gene: TRBV6-2/TRBV6-3
J gene: TRBJ2-2
clone size: -
CDR3 protein: CASSYSDVTGELFF
CDR3 DNA: TGTGCCAGCAGTTACTCTGACGTTACCGGGGAGCTGTTTTTT

D gene: -
V gene: TRBV6-2/TRBV6-3
J gene: TRBJ2-1
clone size: -
CDR3 protein: CASRLLSEQFF
CDR3 DNA: TGTGCCAGCAGACTCTTGAGTGAGCAGTTCTTC

D gene: -
V gene: TRBV6-1
J gene: TRBJ2-4
clone size: -
CDR3 protein: CASSGGSGGKNIQYF
CDR3 DNA: TGTGCCAGCAGCGGAGGCTCAGGGGGGAAAAACATTCAGTACTTC

D gene: TRBD2
V gene: TRBV3-1
J gene: TRBJ2-7
clone size: -
CDR3 protein: CVSSQGAGAYEQYF
CDR3 DNA: TGTGTCAGCAGCCAGGGAGCGGGAGCCTACGAGCAGTACTTC

D gene: -
V gene: TRBV6-1
J gene: TRBJ2-2
clone size: many
CDR3 protein: CASTWSLLGRTGELFF
CDR3 DNA: TGTGCCAGCACTTGGTCTCTTTTAGGGAGAACCGGGGAGCTGTTTTTT

D gene: TRBD2
V gene: TRBV9
J gene: TRBJ2-7
clone size: -
CDR3 protein: CASSVSSGREQYF
CDR3 DNA: TGTGCCAGCAGCGTGAGTAGCGGGAGGGAGCAGTACTTC

D gene: TRBD2
V gene: TRBV20-1
J gene: TRBJ2-1
clone size: few
CDR3 protein: CSARMGLAGNNEQFF
CDR3 DNA: TGCAGTGCTAGAATGGGACTAGCGGGCAACAATGAGCAGTTCTTC

D gene: -
V gene: TRBV20-1
J gene: TRBJ1-1
clone size: few
CDR3 protein: CSAREGPLDTEAFF
CDR3 DNA: TGCAGTGCTAGGGAGGGACCTTTGGACACTGAAGCTTTCTTT

D gene: -
V gene: TRBV18
J gene: TRBJ1-5
clone size: many
CDR3 protein: CASSPLKGTNQPQHF
CDR3 DNA: TGTGCCAGCTCACCACTAAAGGGTACCAATCAGCCCCAGCATTTT

D gene: TRBD1
V gene: TRBV20-1
J gene: TRBJ2-1
clone size: few
CDR3 protein: CSARSTGQGYNEQFF
CDR3 DNA: TGCAGTGCTAGATCCACGGGACAGGGGTACAATGAGCAGTTCTTC

D gene: -
V gene: TRBV28
J gene: TRBJ1-5
clone size: many
CDR3 protein: CASSSLLGTQPQHF
CDR3 DNA: TGTGCCAGCAGTTCCCTCCTCGGGACTCAGCCCCAGCATTTT

D gene: -
V gene: TRBV12-3/TRBV12-4
J gene: TRBJ1-5
clone size: many
CDR3 protein: CASRTSLRTNQPQHF
CDR3 DNA: TGTGCCAGCAGAACATCCCTACGGACCAATCAGCCCCAGCATTTT

D gene: -
V gene: TRBV18
J gene: TRBJ2-7
clone size: -
CDR3 protein: CASSPRQSNEQYF
CDR3 DNA: TGTGCCAGCTCACCAAGGCAATCCAACGAGCAGTACTTC

D gene: -
V gene: TRBV7-3
J gene: TRBJ2-7
clone size: many
CDR3 protein: CASSLSSKGGYEQYF
CDR3 DNA: TGTGCCAGCAGCTTAAGCTCGAAGGGAGGCTACGAGCAGTACTTC

D gene: -
V gene: TRBV6-1
J gene: TRBJ1-1
clone size: -
CDR3 protein: CASSEASWGAGTEAFF
CDR3 DNA: TGTGCCAGCAGTGAAGCTTCATGGGGGGCGGGTACTGAAGCTTTCTTT

D gene: -
V gene: TRBV6-2/TRBV6-3
J gene: TRBJ2-2
clone size: -
CDR3 protein: CASGYSSNTGELFF
CDR3 DNA: TGTGCCAGCGGTTACTCTTCGAACACCGGGGAGCTGTTTTTT

D gene: -
V gene: TRBV24-1
J gene: TRBJ2-2
clone size: many
CDR3 protein: CATRIHPGGELFF
CDR3 DNA: TGTGCCACCAGGATACACCCCGGCGGGGAGCTGTTTTTT

D gene: TRBD2
V gene: TRBV29-1
J gene: TRBJ2-1
clone size: -
CDR3 protein: CSVEDRTSGRRFYNEQFF
CDR3 DNA: TGCAGCGTTGAAGACCGGACTAGCGGGAGGAGATTCTACAATGAGCAGTTCTTC

D gene: TRBD2
V gene: TRBV13
J gene: TRBJ2-1
clone size: many
CDR3 protein: CASSTGTSGRANEQFF
CDR3 DNA: TGTGCCAGCAGCACCGGGACTAGCGGGAGGGCCAATGAGCAGTTCTTC

D gene: TRBD1
V gene: TRBV9
J gene: TRBJ1-1
clone size: -
CDR3 protein: CASSAELGTGAPLVEAFF
CDR3 DNA: TGTGCCAGCAGCGCCGAGTTAGGGACAGGGGCCCCTCTCGTGGAAGCTTTCTTT

D gene: -
V gene: TRBV7-2
J gene: TRBJ2-1
clone size: many
CDR3 protein: CASSLEARILGGKYNEQFF
CDR3 DNA: TGTGCCAGCAGCTTAGAAGCTCGGATATTGGGCGGGAAGTACAATGAGCAGTTCTTC